Following are 28 T cell receptor beta chains from one sample sequenced in a study of blood T cell repertoires in COVID-19. Sequencing used immunoSEQ multiplex PCR; TCRdb keeps in-frame clones, though not all of them. Of under 500,000 clones detected, around 89% appear once; the ten largest clones hold more than 4%. Input material: peripheral blood. The source is a woman in her 30s with acute or convalescent COVID-19.

V and J are TRBV5-1 and TRBJ1-6; the D is unclear. The CDR3 extends over 15 amino acids. Trimming removed 2 bases from V and 0 bases from J, with 6 bases in between. Per the germline V gene, CDR1 is SGHRS and CDR2 is YFSETQ. CDR3 in amino acids: CASSFSVSYNSPLHF. CDR3 bases: TGCGCCAGCAGCTTCAGTGTCTCCTATAATTCACCCCTCCACTTT.

The chain uses TRBV5-1 and TRBJ1-1; the match to TRBD1 covers 8 bases. The CDR3 has 14 residues. Looked up from germline, CDR1 is SGHRS and CDR2 is YFSETQ. Germline trimming cut 4 bases from V and 11 bases from J; bases unmatched to any gene: 13. CDR3 loop: CASSPYGTGDEAFF. In DNA form, the CDR3 reads TGCGCCAGCAGCCCATACGGGACAGGCGACGAGGCTTTCTTT.

Remarks on this clone: Other DNA variants within this sample encode the same CDR3. This rearrangement joins TRBV5-1 to TRBJ1-1; tentative D call: TRBD1 (6 bases). Germline-derived CDR1 and CDR2 are SGHRS and YFSETQ. The length of the CDR3 is 14 residues. Trimming removed 0 bases from V and 1 base from J, with 7 bases in between. The CDR3 spells CASSLEQGNTEAFF. The CDR3 DNA follows: TGCGCCAGCAGCTTGGAACAGGGGAACACTGAAGCTTTCTTT.

This chain uses TRBV7-3 with TRBJ2-3; D is ambiguous. Germline assignment: CDR1 SGHTA and CDR2 FQGTGA. The V gene lost 0 bases and the J gene lost 4 bases, with 8 bases spanning the gap. CDR3 length: 14 residues. CDR3 in amino acids: CASSLTAGADTQYF. For the CDR3, the DNA is TGTGCCAGCAGCTTAACGGCTGGAGCAGATACGCAGTATTTT. Using reference TRBV7-3 and TRBJ2-3 for the parts outside the CDR3, the full variable domain is GAGVSQTPSNKVTEKGKYVELRCDPISGHTALYWYRQSLGQGPEFLIYFQGTGAADDSGLPNDRFFAVRPEGSVSTLKIQRTERGDSAVYLCASSLTAGADTQYFGPGTRLTVL.

DNA for the CDR3: TGTGCCAGCAGTGATCTCGGGGAAAAACTGTTTTTT. Translated: CASSDLGEKLFF. V and J are TRBV6-1 and TRBJ1-4; D uncertain. Germline-derived CDR1 and CDR2 are MNHNS and SASEGT. This CDR3 contains 12 residues. V was cut by 3 bases and J by 8 bases, with 7 bases left in between.

The J gene is TRBJ2-3, the V gene TRBV18; tentative D call: TRBD1 (5 bases). In germline, CDR1 is KGHSH, CDR2 LQKENI. V lost 6 bases to trimming and J lost 4 bases, with 17 bases between them. The CDR3 loop spans 15 amino acids. The CDR3 nucleotides read TGTGCCAGCTCCCGTGAAGGGGCTAGTTCAGATACGCAGTATTTT. Its translation: CASSREGASSDTQYF.

The chain recombines TRBV6-1 with TRBJ2-2; 8 bases are a match to TRBD1. The V and J ends lost 2 bases and 2 bases, in that order; junction bases with no gene match: 1. This CDR3 is built from 15 residues. CDR1 and CDR2 from the germline V gene are MNHNS and SASEGT. CDR3 in amino acids: CASSEQGANTGELFF. The CDR3 DNA sequence: TGTGCCAGCAGTGAACAGGGGGCTAACACCGGGGAGCTGTTTTTT.

The chain recombines TRBV29-1 with TRBJ2-3, with D perhaps matching TRBD1 (5 bases). The length of the CDR3 is 17 residues. V was pared by 1 base and J by 2 bases, with 19 bases between. Germline V lookup: CDR1 SQVTM, CDR2 ANQGSEA. The CDR3 region is CSVEVLWFRDFTDTQYF. The DNA of the CDR3 is TGCAGCGTTGAAGTCCTGTGGTTCAGGGATTTCACAGATACGCAGTATTTT.

Here the CDR3 reads CASSVTGELAFF. In DNA, the CDR3 is TGTGCCAGCAGTGTCACGGGGGAACTTGCTTTCTTT. The V call is TRBV7-2, the J call TRBJ1-1; D might be TRBD1 (5 bases). Germline CDR1 is SGHTA and CDR2 is FQGNSA. There are 12 residues in the CDR3. Trimming stripped 6 bases from V and 11 bases from J, with 16 bases between. Drawing the rest from reference TRBV7-2 and TRBJ1-1, the complete variable domain is GAGVSQSPSNKVTEKGKDVELRCDPISGHTALYWYRQSLGQGLEFLIYFQGNSAPDKSGLPSDRFSAERTGGSVSTLTIQRTQQEDSAVYLCASSVTGELAFFGQGTRLTVV.

The CDR3 coding sequence is TGTGCCAGCAGCTCGTCGACAGGGGGTTCGGGATCACCCCTCCACTTT. Residues: CASSSSTGGSGSPLHF. The V call is TRBV7-9, the J call TRBJ1-6; TRBD1 agrees at 9 bases. Germline V lookup: CDR1 SEHNR, CDR2 FQNEAQ (reference sequence). The CDR3 sequence is 16 residues long. V shed 4 bases, J shed 10 bases, and the junction held 11 bases outside the gene matches.

The chain has TRBV6-6 and TRBJ2-7; 8 bases line up with TRBD1. CDR1 is MNHNY and CDR2 is SVGAGI in the germline V gene (reference sequence). This CDR3 region has 16 residues. The J segment lost 0 bases and the V segment lost 2 bases, leaving 6 bases of the junction unmatched. CDR3 region: CASSYGVGQGSYEQYF. DNA for the CDR3: TGTGCCAGCAGTTACGGGGTAGGACAGGGCTCCTACGAGCAGTACTTC.

The rearrangement joins TRBV2 to TRBJ1-1; D perhaps matches TRBD1 (6 bases). CDR3 length: 14 residues. The germline gives CDR1 SNHLY, CDR2 FYNNEI. Between the trimmed V and J ends, which lost 1 base and 2 bases, there was a span of 8 bases. In DNA form, the CDR3 reads TGTGCCAGCAGTGAAGTAGGGGGAAACACTGAAGCTTTCTTT. This gives the protein CASSEVGGNTEAFF.

The gene calls are TRBV9 and TRBJ1-2, with D tentatively TRBD1 (5 bases). V shed 4 bases and J shed 5 bases, with 18 bases lying between them. Germline loops: CDR1 SGDLS, CDR2 YYNGEE. CDR3 length equals 15 residues. The CDR3 sequence is CASSSSSGVVYGYTF. CDR3 bases: TGTGCCAGCAGCTCGAGCTCGGGGGTTGTGTATGGCTACACCTTC.

This chain joins TRBV27 and TRBJ1-2; the match to TRBD1 covers 9 bases. The J segment lost 8 bases and the V segment lost 5 bases, leaving 3 bases of the junction unmatched. Germline CDR1 MNHEY, CDR2 SMNVEV (reference sequence). There are 12 residues in the CDR3. CDR3 bases: TGTGCCAGCAGTCAGGACAGGGGCGGCTACACCTTC. It translates to CASSQDRGGYTF.

CDR3: CASSFSGRGASNEQFF. CDR3 sequence (DNA): TGTGCCAGCAGTTTCTCTGGCAGGGGCGCCAGTAATGAGCAGTTCTTC. The chain joins TRBV27 to TRBJ2-1; weak D call: TRBD1 (6 bases). The CDR3 contains 16 residues. V gave up 3 bases and J gave up 7 bases, with 19 bases separating them. Per germline, CDR1 MNHEY and CDR2 SMNVEV (reference sequence).

This sequence joins TRBV12-5 and TRBJ2-1; 8 nucleotides agree with TRBD2. Germline CDR1 reads LGHNT; CDR2 reads FRNRAP. J lost 2 bases, V lost 7 bases, and 10 bases had no gene match. CDR3 length: 16 amino acids. As DNA, the CDR3 is TGTGCTAGTGCCCCCGGGGGGGGCGCGGCCTACAATGAGCAGTTCTTC. Its protein is CASAPGGGAAYNEQFF.

V usage is TRBV13 and J usage is TRBJ2-1; TRBD1 matches 7 bases. The CDR3 consists of 15 residues. Unmatched junction bases numbered 2, after V lost 1 base and J lost 2 bases. The germline V gene has CDR1 PRHDT and CDR2 FYEKMQ (reference sequence). CDR3 in amino acids: CASSLDRGAYNEQFF. The DNA for the CDR3 is TGTGCCAGCAGCTTAGACAGGGGCGCCTACAATGAGCAGTTCTTC.

This chain links TRBV28 with TRBJ1-5; weak D call: TRBD1 (5 bases). This CDR3 spans 13 amino acids. Germline values: CDR1 MDHEN, CDR2 SYDVKM. V was pared by 3 bases and J by 9 bases, with 12 bases between. CDR3 DNA: TGTGCCAGCAGTTTGTCCGGGGGAGGGCCCCAGCATTTT. Its protein is CASSLSGGGPQHF.

V and J are TRBV29-1 and TRBJ2-2; 7 positions agree with TRBD2. The CDR3 is 14 residues long. The V and J ends lost 6 bases and 5 bases, in that order; junction bases with no gene match: 9. Per germline, CDR1 SQVTM and CDR2 ANQGSEA. Here the CDR3 DNA reads TGCAGCGTGGGCCAAGCGGGGACTACCGGGGAGCTGTTTTTT. Translation gives CSVGQAGTTGELFF.

This rearrangement joins TRBV5-6 to TRBJ1-3; D unresolved. Between the trimmed V and J ends, which lost 4 bases and 0 bases, there was a span of 5 bases. Per germline, CDR1 SGHDT and CDR2 YYEEEE. The CDR3 consists of 13 residues. In DNA form, the CDR3 reads TGTGCCAGCAGCCCCGTCTCTGGAAACACCATATATTTT. Translating gives CASSPVSGNTIYF. The full variable domain, in which reference TRBV5-6 and TRBJ1-3 provide the parts outside the CDR3, is DAGVTQSPTHLIKTRGQQVTLRCSPKSGHDTVSWYQQALGQGPQFIFQYYEEEERQRGNFPDRFSGHQFPNYSSELNVNALLLGDSALYLCASSPVSGNTIYFGEGSWLTVV.

V gene TRBV27 combines with J gene TRBJ2-3; unclear D gene. Per the germline V gene, CDR1 is MNHEY and CDR2 is SMNVEV (reference sequence). V was pared by 3 bases and J by 7 bases, with 14 bases between. The CDR3 consists of 14 residues. CDR3 sequence reads: CASSFTTASHTQYF. The CDR3, as DNA: TGTGCCAGCAGTTTTACTACGGCCAGCCATACGCAGTATTTT.

This CDR3 reads CASSPYPQGTYEQYF. CDR3 DNA: TGTGCCAGCAGTCCTTATCCTCAGGGTACCTACGAGCAGTACTTC. The rearrangement joins TRBV27 to TRBJ2-7; tentatively, D is TRBD1 (5 bases). The CDR3 has 15 amino acids. V was trimmed by 5 bases and J by 2 bases, leaving 16 bases between them. CDR1 is MNHEY and CDR2 is SMNVEV in the germline V gene (reference sequence).

As for this clone: Within the sample, other DNA sequences also encode this same CDR3. CDR3 loop: CASSLGRGPSYEQYF. The CDR3 DNA is TGCGCCAGCAGCCTTGGGCGGGGGCCATCCTACGAGCAGTACTTC. The chain uses TRBV5-1 and TRBJ2-7; TRBD2 is a possible D gene (7 bases). Germline V gene data show CDR1 as SGHRS and CDR2 as YFSETQ. The CDR3 extends over 15 amino acids. The V gene lost 4 bases and the J gene lost 1 base, with 15 bases spanning the gap.

This rearrangement joins TRBV5-6 to TRBJ2-1; weak D call: TRBD1 (5 bases). CDR3 length: 14 residues. Trimming shortened V by 4 bases and J by 5 bases, and 13 bases separated the two germline ends. The germline gives CDR1 SGHDT, CDR2 YYEEEE. CDR3 sequence (DNA): TGTGCCAGCAGCCGTGGAGACAGCCACAATGAGCAGTTCTTC. This sequence encodes CASSRGDSHNEQFF.

This clone appeared a single time. V usage is TRBV18 and J usage is TRBJ2-3, with 11 bases lining up with TRBD1. Germline V CDR1 and CDR2: KGHSH, LQKENI. The CDR3 sequence is 16 residues long. Trimming removed 0 bases from V and 4 bases from J; junction bases left unmatched: 3. This CDR3 is CASSPPGQGGADTQYF. In DNA form, the CDR3 reads TGTGCCAGCTCACCACCGGGACAGGGGGGGGCAGATACGCAGTATTTT.

This clone was counted between two and nine times. The chain links TRBV24-1 to TRBJ2-3; D uncertain. The CDR3 consists of 17 residues. Trimming took off 2 bases at V and 2 bases at J, with 16 bases between the two ends. Per the germline V gene, CDR1 is KGHDR and CDR2 is SFDVKD. In nucleotides, the CDR3 is TGTGCCACCAGTGATTCAGGCTCACCGATACCCACAGATACGCAGTATTTT. Protein sequence: CATSDSGSPIPTDTQYF.

The CDR3 here is CASSYSGLRNTEAFF. As DNA, the CDR3 is TGTGCCAGCAGTTACTCTGGGCTGAGGAACACTGAAGCTTTCTTT. V gene TRBV6-5 combines with J gene TRBJ1-1; no definite D call. Looked up from germline, CDR1 is MNHEY and CDR2 is SVGAGI. The CDR3 totals 15 residues. V was cut by 0 bases and J by 1 base, with 9 bases left in between.

The chain joins TRBV4-1 to TRBJ2-2; possibly TRBD2 for D (6 bases). The CDR3 is 17 amino acids. In germline, CDR1 is MGHRA, CDR2 YSYEKL. V lost 1 base to trimming and J lost 1 base, with 13 bases between them. The CDR3 nucleotides read TGCGCCAGCAGCCAAGGCGGGGCGCAGAGGAACACCGGGGAGCTGTTTTTT. Amino acids: CASSQGGAQRNTGELFF.